A single sample is the source of the 12 T cell receptor beta chains below, sequenced in a study of blood T cell repertoires in COVID-19 (dated by TCRdb to 2019 to 2021). Libraries were made using the immunoSEQ multiplex PCR assay. Not all clones reach the TCRdb copy of this immuneACCESS table, which keeps in-frame sequences only. Checked studies attribute under half of the gap to unresolved V genes and leave the rest unexplained. The sample table holds roughly 29,000 clones, of which approximately 83% were seen once. The ten largest clones add up to 28% of the sample. The sample comprised peripheral blood. The receptors originated from a woman older than 75 with COVID-19, enrolled during active disease.

The genes are TRBV2 and TRBJ2-7; maybe TRBD1 (7 bases). From germline, CDR1 is SNHLY and CDR2 FYNNEI. With 8 bases removed from V and 5 bases from J, the gap between germline ends came to 19 bases. The CDR3 covers 14 residues. The DNA of the CDR3 is TGTGCCAGCCGCGCGGGACAGCTGCCTAACGAGCAGTACTTC. Translated, it gives CASRAGQLPNEQYF. The whole variable domain, remainder taken from reference TRBV2 and TRBJ2-7, is EPEVTQTPSHQVTQMGQEVILRCVPISNHLYFYWYRQILGQKVEFLVSFYNNEISEKSEIFDDQFSVERPDGSNFTLKIRSTKLEDSAMYFCASRAGQLPNEQYFGPGTRLTVT.

This clone was seen a handful of times. The rearrangement joins TRBV6-5 to TRBJ1-1; possible D gene TRBD1, 6 bases. The germline gives CDR1 MNHEY, CDR2 SVGAGI. This CDR3 is built from 14 residues. Deletions cut 4 bases from V and 6 bases from J, with 15 bases between. This CDR3 is CASSSIQGVPEAFF. DNA of the CDR3: TGTGCCAGCAGTTCGATACAGGGAGTCCCTGAAGCTTTCTTT.

V gene TRBV27 combines with J gene TRBJ1-5; no clear D gene. Per the germline V gene, CDR1 is MNHEY and CDR2 is SMNVEV (reference sequence). Trimming left V 6 bases short and J 2 bases short, with 8 bases between. The CDR3 loop spans 13 amino acids. The CDR3: CASRAHGNQPQHF. CDR3 DNA: TGTGCCAGCAGGGCCCATGGCAATCAGCCCCAGCATTTT.

The V call is TRBV11-2, the J call TRBJ1-2; tentatively, D is TRBD1 (5 bases). V lost 3 bases, J lost 8 bases, and 19 bases lay in between. CDR3 length: 15 residues. Germline V CDR1 and CDR2: SGHAT, FQNNGV. The CDR3 protein is CASSLGRAGRQGYTF. CDR3 DNA: TGTGCCAGCAGCTTGGGCCGGGCAGGGCGGCAGGGCTACACCTTC.

This sequence joins TRBV27 and TRBJ1-2; 7 bases map to TRBD1. With V trimmed by 6 bases and J by 3 bases, 10 bases remained unmatched. Germline CDR1 reads MNHEY; CDR2 reads SMNVEV (reference sequence). The CDR3 is 15 residues long. The CDR3 loop is CASRLAPTGDYGYTF. CDR3 nucleotides: TGTGCCAGCAGACTAGCCCCTACAGGGGACTATGGCTACACCTTC.

CDR3 in amino acids: CASSSPTSGGQETQYF. In DNA, the CDR3 is TGTGCCAGCAGCTCTCCGACTAGCGGGGGGCAAGAGACCCAGTACTTC. The V call is TRBV5-4, the J call TRBJ2-5; 13 bases agree with TRBD2. CDR3 length: 16 residues. V lost 3 bases, J lost 2 bases, and 4 bases stayed unmatched. The germline CDR1 and CDR2 sequences are SGHNT and YYREEE (reference sequence).

The V call is TRBV5-6, the J call TRBJ2-1; tentative D call: TRBD1 (5 bases). Between the trimmed V and J ends, which lost 4 bases and 10 bases, there was a span of 9 bases. CDR3 length equals 11 residues. The germline V gene encodes CDR1 SGHDT and CDR2 YYEEEE. The CDR3 DNA is TGTGCCAGCAGCACAGGACAAGAGCAGTTCTTC. It is translated as CASSTGQEQFF. Using reference TRBV5-6 and TRBJ2-1 for the parts outside the CDR3, the full variable domain is DAGVTQSPTHLIKTRGQQVTLRCSPKSGHDTVSWYQQALGQGPQFIFQYYEEEERQRGNFPDRFSGHQFPNYSSELNVNALLLGDSALYLCASSTGQEQFFGPGTRLTVL.

The genes are TRBV7-9 and TRBJ1-1, with 7 bases aligning to TRBD1. Trimming took 11 bases from V and 0 from J; bases not matched to a gene: 6. The CDR3 sequence is 13 residues long. The germline CDR1 and CDR2 sequences are SEHNR and FQNEAQ (reference sequence). CDR3 residues: CAGRGQMNTEAFF. In DNA form, the CDR3 reads TGTGCCGGACGGGGACAGATGAACACTGAAGCTTTCTTT.

The chain employs TRBV6-1 and TRBJ1-2, with D perhaps matching TRBD1 (6 bases). Germline V gene lookup returns CDR1 MNHNS and CDR2 SASEGT. The CDR3 totals 13 residues. Trimming removed 2 bases from V and 6 bases from J, with 10 bases in between. CDR3 amino acids: CASSEQGSNGYTF. In nucleotides, the CDR3 is TGTGCCAGCAGTGAACAGGGGTCCAATGGCTACACCTTC.

This chain uses TRBV3-1 (or the pseudogene TRBV3-2) with TRBJ1-1, with a tentative D call TRBD1 (6 bases). The V gene lost 4 bases and the J gene lost 1 base, with 7 bases spanning the gap. The CDR3 consists of 13 residues. Germline V gene data show CDR1 as LGHDT and CDR2 as YNNKEL (reference sequence). The CDR3 DNA follows: TGTGCCAGCAGCCTACAGGGGAACACTGAAGCTTTCTTT. Translated: CASSLQGNTEAFF.

The chain couples TRBV2 to TRBJ2-1; 7 positions match TRBD1. The CDR3 extends over 16 amino acids. The junction had 11 bases not matched to a gene; V was cut back by 6 bases and J by 3 bases. Germline V gives CDR1 SNHLY, CDR2 FYNNEI. CDR3 sequence: CASRPSDRAYYNEQFF. The CDR3 region has the DNA TGTGCCAGCAGGCCCTCCGACAGGGCTTACTACAATGAGCAGTTCTTC.

This clone appeared once. The chain's CDR3 is CASSLELAGAEETQYF. The CDR3 DNA reads as TGCGCCAGCAGCTTGGAACTAGCGGGGGCCGAAGAGACCCAGTACTTC. The J gene is TRBJ2-5, the V gene TRBV5-1; 11 bases align to TRBD2. CDR1 is SGHRS and CDR2 is YFSETQ in the germline V gene. V was pared by 0 bases and J by 3 bases, with 4 bases of the junction left unmatched. The CDR3 runs 16 residues.